This is a list of T cell receptor beta chains from one sample in a study of T cell changes during pregnancy in multiple sclerosis. TCRdb keeps only in-frame clones here, not all; method: immunoSEQ multiplex PCR. The sample has around 86,000 clones, about 93% seen once; the top ten hold roughly 1%. Sequenced material: peripheral blood, taken in the first trimester of pregnancy. The receptor source for this set is a female donor with multiple sclerosis, enrolled in a pregnancy study. Each CDR3 is given with its conserved first and last residue. D genes are given only for firm matches. Size values are once, few and many counts, or a class for expanded clones, and some rows have none.

v_gene,j_gene,d_gene,abundance,CDR3aa,CDR3nt
TRBV6-1,TRBJ1-2,.,.,CASSARGSTGYTF,TGTGCCAGCAGTGCGAGGGGGAGCACTGGCTACACCTTC
TRBV7-9,TRBJ1-4,.,.,CASSPTGYREDEKLFF,TGTGCCAGCAGCCCGACGGGATATCGGGAAGATGAAAAACTGTTTTTT
TRBV7-2,TRBJ2-5,TRBD2,.,CASSLRSGGETQYF,TGTGCCAGCAGCTTAAGGAGCGGGGGAGAGACCCAGTACTTC
TRBV28,TRBJ2-3,TRBD1,once,CASSQSGTVGTDTQYF,TGTGCCAGCAGTCAATCCGGGACAGTCGGCACAGATACGCAGTATTTT
TRBV5-4,TRBJ2-3,TRBD1,.,CASSQTTGGRTDTQYF,TGTGCCAGCAGCCAGACGACAGGGGGGAGGACAGATACGCAGTATTTT
TRBV7-3,TRBJ2-5,TRBD2,.,CASSLIGTSGRAGTQYF,TGTGCCAGCAGCTTAATTGGGACTAGCGGGAGGGCCGGGACCCAGTACTTC
TRBV28,TRBJ1-3,TRBD1,.,CASSLGGQGYGDTIYF,TGTGCCAGCAGTTTAGGGGGACAGGGCTACGGGGACACCATATATTTT
TRBV4-1,TRBJ1-6,TRBD1,few,CASSQEATRGQGHNSPLHF,TGCGCCAGCAGCCAAGAGGCCACCCGGGGACAGGGACATAATTCACCCCTCCACTTT
TRBV5-1,TRBJ2-1,TRBD2,.,CASSWGGGNSEQFF,TGCGCCAGCAGCTGGGGGGGTGGCAATAGCGAGCAGTTCTTC
TRBV2,TRBJ2-5,TRBD2,.,CASSERRTSGQETQYF,TGTGCCAGCAGTGAAAGGAGGACTAGCGGCCAAGAGACCCAGTACTTC
TRBV6-1,TRBJ1-5,.,.,CASSEVWQTNQPQHF,TGTGCCAGCAGTGAAGTATGGCAAACCAATCAGCCCCAGCATTTT
TRBV7-9,TRBJ2-7,.,.,CASSTQGHEQYF,TGTGCCAGCAGCACACAGGGACACGAGCAGTACTTC
TRBV11-2,TRBJ2-1,.,.,CASNRGFGSYNEQFF,TGTGCCAGCAACCGGGGGTTTGGCTCCTACAATGAGCAGTTCTTC
TRBV11-3,TRBJ2-5,TRBD2,.,CASSPGGSGVQETQYF,TGTGCCAGCAGCCCCGGCGGTAGCGGGGTTCAAGAGACCCAGTACTTC
TRBV9,TRBJ2-7,.,.,CASSVEGRGPPTYEQYF,TGTGCCAGCAGCGTAGAGGGCAGGGGCCCCCCTACCTACGAGCAGTACTTC
TRBV6-6,TRBJ2-1,.,once,CASSFPREQFF,TGTGCCAGCAGTTTCCCCAGAGAGCAGTTCTTC
TRBV5-1,TRBJ2-7,.,.,CASSAPGSRHEQYF,TGCGCCAGCAGCGCCCCTGGGAGTCGCCACGAGCAGTACTTC
TRBV14,TRBJ1-1,.,.,CASSAGPGAFF,TGTGCCAGCAGCGCGGGACCGGGAGCTTTCTTT
TRBV5-8,TRBJ1-2,TRBD1,.,CASSLAGGQGYYGYTF,TGTGCCAGCAGCTTGGCCGGGGGACAGGGTTACTATGGCTACACCTTC
TRBV6-1,TRBJ2-3,.,.,CASVSRDRPTDTQYF,TGTGCCAGCGTTTCGCGGGACAGACCCACAGATACGCAGTATTTT
TRBV5-1,TRBJ1-1,.,once,CASSLGTGVNTEAFF,TGCGCCAGCAGCTTGGGAACAGGAGTGAACACTGAAGCTTTCTTT
TRBV5-4,TRBJ2-7,.,.,CASSLDEPHEQYF,TGTGCCAGCAGCTTGGACGAGCCCCACGAGCAGTACTTC
TRBV11-2,TRBJ2-3,.,.,CASSPHPPGVTDTQYF,TGTGCCAGCAGCCCTCATCCCCCGGGAGTCACAGATACGCAGTATTTT
TRBV5-4,TRBJ2-3,.,.,CASSLERQGDTQYF,TGTGCCAGCAGCTTGGAACGGCAGGGAGATACGCAGTATTTT
TRBV7-8,TRBJ2-7,TRBD1,.,CASSLGGRQGSWAYEQYF,TGTGCCAGCAGCTTAGGCGGAAGACAGGGTTCCTGGGCCTACGAGCAGTACTTC
TRBV5-4,TRBJ2-3,.,.,CASSLWPRTDTQYF,TGTGCCAGCAGCTTGTGGCCACGCACAGATACGCAGTATTTT
TRBV7-7,TRBJ2-3,.,.,CASSLKVGGGDTQYF,TGTGCCAGCAGCTTAAAGGTCGGGGGTGGGGATACGCAGTATTTT
TRBV7-9,TRBJ2-7,.,.,CASSFQGTDEQYF,TGTGCCAGCAGCTTTCAGGGCACGGACGAGCAGTACTTC
TRBV10-2,TRBJ1-4,TRBD1,.,CASSESMDRAEKLFF,TGCGCCAGCAGTGAGTCGATGGACAGGGCTGAAAAACTGTTTTTT
TRBV30,TRBJ2-5,.,.,CAWSTGKETQYF,TGTGCCTGGAGTACAGGGAAAGAGACCCAGTACTTC
TRBV7-9,TRBJ2-1,.,.,CASSLHREMVGNEQFF,TGTGCCAGCAGCCTTCACAGGGAAATGGTCGGGAATGAGCAGTTCTTC
TRBV18,TRBJ2-1,TRBD1,.,CASSPQGAWNEQFF,TGTGCCAGCTCACCCCAGGGGGCGTGGAATGAGCAGTTCTTC
TRBV10-1,TRBJ1-2,.,.,CASSVAGYTF,TGCGCCAGCAGTGTAGCAGGCTACACCTTC
TRBV5-1,TRBJ1-3,.,.,CASSLLGAPGNTIYF,TGCGCCAGCAGCTTGTTAGGGGCACCTGGAAACACCATATATTTT
TRBV7-9,TRBJ2-2,TRBD1,.,CASSPTGGTGELFF,TGTGCCAGCAGCCCCACAGGGGGAACCGGGGAGCTGTTTTTT
TRBV7-9,TRBJ1-2,.,once,CASSPPEVVTGYTF,TGTGCCAGCTCCCCCCCAGAGGTTGTGACTGGCTACACCTTC
TRBV2,TRBJ1-4,TRBD1,.,CASSVPRGEELFF,TGTGCCAGCAGTGTCCCCAGGGGGGAGGAACTGTTTTTT
TRBV6-1,TRBJ1-1,.,.,CASSEGLMNTEAFF,TGTGCCAGCAGTGAAGGACTCATGAACACTGAAGCTTTCTTT
TRBV11-3,TRBJ1-2,.,once,CASSQTNNYGYTF,TGTGCCAGCAGTCAAACAAATAACTATGGCTACACCTTC
TRBV2,TRBJ1-1,TRBD1,.,CASSYYRGEAFF,TGTGCCAGCAGTTACTACAGGGGGGAAGCTTTCTTT
TRBV6-4,TRBJ2-1,.,.,CASSDAGAHSDEQFF,TGTGCCAGCAGTGACGCGGGGGCCCATAGCGATGAGCAGTTCTTC
TRBV7-9,TRBJ1-5,TRBD1,few,CASSSIQGASNQPQHF,TGTGCCAGCAGCTCTATACAGGGGGCCAGCAATCAGCCCCAGCATTTT
TRBV13,TRBJ2-7,.,.,CASSLGGLSYEQYF,TGTGCCAGCAGCCTGGGGGGTCTCTCCTACGAGCAGTACTTC
TRBV6-1,TRBJ1-2,TRBD1,.,CASRGQGASGYTF,TGTGCCAGCAGGGGACAGGGGGCGAGTGGCTACACCTTC
TRBV5-1,TRBJ1-4,.,.,CASSLVRPGVNEKLFF,TGCGCCAGCAGCTTGGTGCGACCTGGAGTCAATGAAAAACTGTTTTTT
TRBV19,TRBJ2-2,.,.,CASSMGLVTGELFF,TGTGCCAGTAGTATGGGACTGGTAACCGGGGAGCTGTTTTTT
TRBV2,TRBJ1-3,.,.,CASKGLGNTIYF,TGTGCCTCCAAGGGGCTCGGAAACACCATATATTTT
TRBV27,TRBJ1-4,.,.,CASSPRWSNEKLFF,TGTGCCAGCAGCCCGCGTTGGAGTAATGAAAAACTGTTTTTT
TRBV5-1,TRBJ2-7,.,.,CASSLAVGPYEQYF,TGCGCCAGCAGCTTGGCCGTGGGGCCCTACGAGCAGTACTTC
TRBV7-9,TRBJ1-3,TRBD1,once,CASSLARTGGNSGNTIYF,TGTGCCAGCAGCTTAGCGAGAACAGGGGGAAACTCTGGAAACACCATATATTTT